This T cell receptor (beta chain) is drawn from a study of T cell clones after liver transplantation. About the research overall: TCRbeta sequencing after a pre-transplant mixed lymphocyte reaction identified graft-donor-reactive clones, later tracked in post-transplant blood.

The assay was immunoSEQ multiplex PCR, and TCRdb's table has in-frame clones only and misses some. The sample shows about 20,000 clones, about four fifths of them seen only once. Germline V gene lookup returns CDR1 MNHNY and CDR2 SVGAGI (reference sequence). The CDR3 has 11 residues if both end residues are counted. Of note for this clone: Because it lacks the conserved phenylalanine or tryptophan at the end, this CDR3 is likely a read error. The DNA is omitted, as the CDR3 cannot be located on it reliably, and the CDR3 follows TCRdb's listing.

This receptor was taken from a human patient who received a liver transplant. Some of the T cells might come from the graft donor. The chain employs TRBV6-6 and TRBJ1-2; TRBD1 was called by the table and not checked on the DNA. The specimen was CD8+ T cells from blood, collected around 54 months after liver transplant. The CDR3 is CASSYGRAQGL.